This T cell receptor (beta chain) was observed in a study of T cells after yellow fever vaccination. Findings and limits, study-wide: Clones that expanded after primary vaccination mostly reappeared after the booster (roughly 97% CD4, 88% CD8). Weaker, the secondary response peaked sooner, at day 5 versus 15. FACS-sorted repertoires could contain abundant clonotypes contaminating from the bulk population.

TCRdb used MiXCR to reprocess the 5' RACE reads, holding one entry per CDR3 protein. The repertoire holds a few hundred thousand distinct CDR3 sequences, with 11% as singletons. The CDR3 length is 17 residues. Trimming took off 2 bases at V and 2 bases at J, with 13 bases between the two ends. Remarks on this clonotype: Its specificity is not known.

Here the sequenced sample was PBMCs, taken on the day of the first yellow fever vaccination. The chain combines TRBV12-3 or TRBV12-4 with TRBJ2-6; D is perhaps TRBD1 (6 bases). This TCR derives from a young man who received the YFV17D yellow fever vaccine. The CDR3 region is CASSLTRGWTGANVLTF. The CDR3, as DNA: TGTGCCAGCAGTTTAACCAGGGGATGGACTGGGGCCAACGTCCTGACTTTC.